This T cell receptor beta chain comes out of a study of patients and donors after allogeneic stem cell transplantation. TCRdb reprocessed the RT-PCR reads via MiXCR and lists one record per CDR3 protein. The sample lists a few thousand distinct CDR3 sequences; about 8% were seen once. V dropped 1 base and J dropped 10 bases, with 21 bases sitting between them. CDR3 size: 16 residues. CDR1 and CDR2 (germline): SGDLS, YYNGEE. In this sample, this clonotype is medium-sized. The V gene is TRBV9, the J gene TRBJ2-1; D is possibly TRBD1 or TRBD2 (5 bases each). The sequencing sample was made of blood, either unsorted or a sorted T cell fraction (not recorded which). This sequence originates from a human donor who was either an allogeneic HSCT recipient or a stem cell or donor lymphocyte infusion donor (not recorded which). It is not recorded whose cells these are; they may come from a transplant donor. CDR3 residues: CASSVSISVGEGEQFF. The CDR3 bases are TGTGCCAGCAGCGTATCTATTAGTGTGGGAGAGGGGGAGCAGTTCTTC.